This T cell receptor (beta chain) is drawn from a study of CD8 T cells in ankylosing spondylitis. A remark on this clonotype: Antigen specificity is unknown.

Whole-study results and caveats: A motif in TCR beta, a set of eight highly homologous variants, appeared characteristic of ankylosing spondylitis blood.

CDR1 is MGHRA, CDR2 YSYEKL, per germline. V lost 2 bases and J lost 5, with 16 bases in between. This CDR3 has 16 residues. A single record per CDR3 protein comes from TCRdb applying MiXCR to the 5' RACE reads. This table has roughly 450,000 distinct CDR3 sequences, roughly 25% appearing once. The sequenced sample was blood, either unsorted or a sorted T cell fraction (not recorded which). The chain employs TRBV4-1 and TRBJ2-1; D not resolved. This TCR was sampled from a male donor with ankylosing spondylitis. Written as DNA, the CDR3 is TGCGCCAGCAGCCAAAGCACCCGGGCGGTCGACAATGAGCAGTTCTTC. Protein sequence: CASSQSTRAVDNEQFF.